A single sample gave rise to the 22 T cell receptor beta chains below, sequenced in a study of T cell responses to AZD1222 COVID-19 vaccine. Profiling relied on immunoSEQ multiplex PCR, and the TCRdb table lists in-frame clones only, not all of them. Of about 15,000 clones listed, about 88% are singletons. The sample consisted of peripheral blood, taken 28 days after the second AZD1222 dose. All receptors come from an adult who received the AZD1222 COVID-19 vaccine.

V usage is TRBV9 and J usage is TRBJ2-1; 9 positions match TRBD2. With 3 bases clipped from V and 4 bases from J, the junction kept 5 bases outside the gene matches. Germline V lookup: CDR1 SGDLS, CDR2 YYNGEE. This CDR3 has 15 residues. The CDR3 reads CASSERLAGYNEQFF. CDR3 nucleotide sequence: TGTGCCAGCAGCGAGCGGCTAGCGGGATACAATGAGCAGTTCTTC.

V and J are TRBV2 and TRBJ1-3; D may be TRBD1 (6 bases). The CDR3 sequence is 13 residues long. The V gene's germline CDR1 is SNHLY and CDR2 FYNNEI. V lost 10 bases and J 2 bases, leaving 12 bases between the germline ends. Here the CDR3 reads CAKQGAAGNTIYF. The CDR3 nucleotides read TGTGCCAAACAGGGAGCGGCTGGAAACACCATATATTTT.

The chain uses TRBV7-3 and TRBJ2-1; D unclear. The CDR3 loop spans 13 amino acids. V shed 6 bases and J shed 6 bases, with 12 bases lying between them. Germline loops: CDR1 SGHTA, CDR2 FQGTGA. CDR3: CASSSPLGNEQFF. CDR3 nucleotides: TGTGCCAGCAGTTCTCCCCTTGGCAATGAGCAGTTCTTC.

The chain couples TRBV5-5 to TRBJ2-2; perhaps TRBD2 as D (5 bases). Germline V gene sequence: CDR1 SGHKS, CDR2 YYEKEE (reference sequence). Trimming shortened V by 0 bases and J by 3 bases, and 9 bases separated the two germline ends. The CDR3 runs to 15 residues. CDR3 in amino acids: CASSLGHGDTGELFF. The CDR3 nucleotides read TGTGCCAGCAGCTTGGGACACGGGGACACCGGGGAGCTGTTTTTT.

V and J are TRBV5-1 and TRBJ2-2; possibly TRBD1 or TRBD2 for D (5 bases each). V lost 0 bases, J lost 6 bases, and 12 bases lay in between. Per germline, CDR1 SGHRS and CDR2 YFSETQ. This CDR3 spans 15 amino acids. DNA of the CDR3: TGCGCCAGCAGCTTGGGTGAGGGGAAGGCCGGGGAGCTGTTTTTT. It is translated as CASSLGEGKAGELFF.

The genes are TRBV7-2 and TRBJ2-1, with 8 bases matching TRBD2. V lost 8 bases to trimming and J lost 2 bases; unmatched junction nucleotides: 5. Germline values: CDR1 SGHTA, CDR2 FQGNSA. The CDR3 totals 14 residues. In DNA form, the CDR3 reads TGTGCCAGCTCCCGGGGGGGCCCCTACAATGAGCAGTTCTTC. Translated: CASSRGGPYNEQFF.

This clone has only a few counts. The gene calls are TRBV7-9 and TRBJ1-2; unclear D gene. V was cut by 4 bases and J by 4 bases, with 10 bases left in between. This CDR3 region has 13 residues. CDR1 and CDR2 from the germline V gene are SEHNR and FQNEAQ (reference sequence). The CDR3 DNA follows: TGTGCCAGCAGCTCCTCCGGGATCTATGGCTACACCTTC. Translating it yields CASSSSGIYGYTF.

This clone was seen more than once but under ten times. CDR3 coding DNA: TGTGCCAGCAGGGGATGGACAGGCAATCAGCCCCAGCATTTT. Encoded protein: CASRGWTGNQPQHF. This chain joins TRBV2 and TRBJ1-5; TRBD1 might be the D (6 bases). Trimming removed 6 bases from V and 2 bases from J, with 11 bases in between. The CDR3 loop spans 14 amino acids. Germline CDR1 SNHLY, CDR2 FYNNEI.

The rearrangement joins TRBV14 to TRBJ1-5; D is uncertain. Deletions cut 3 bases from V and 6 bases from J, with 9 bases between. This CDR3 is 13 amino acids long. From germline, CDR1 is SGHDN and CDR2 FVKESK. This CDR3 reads CASSHPGSQPQHF. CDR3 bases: TGTGCCAGCAGCCATCCGGGGTCTCAGCCCCAGCATTTT.

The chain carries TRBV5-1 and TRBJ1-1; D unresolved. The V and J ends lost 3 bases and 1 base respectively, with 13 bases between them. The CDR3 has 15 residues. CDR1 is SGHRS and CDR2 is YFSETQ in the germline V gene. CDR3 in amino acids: CASSSEQRQNTEAFF. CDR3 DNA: TGCGCCAGCAGCTCTGAACAGCGACAGAACACTGAAGCTTTCTTT. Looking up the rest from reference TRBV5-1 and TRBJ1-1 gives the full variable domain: KAGVTQTPRYLIKTRGQQVTLSCSPISGHRSVSWYQQTPGQGLQFLFEYFSETQRNKGNFPGRFSGRQFSNSRSEMNVSTLELGDSALYLCASSSEQRQNTEAFFGQGTRLTVV.

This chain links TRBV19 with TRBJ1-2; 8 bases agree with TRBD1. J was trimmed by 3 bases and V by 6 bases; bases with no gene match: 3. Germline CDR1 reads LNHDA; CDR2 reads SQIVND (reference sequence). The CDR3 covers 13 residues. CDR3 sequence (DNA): TGTGCCAGTAGCCAGACAGGGGACTATGGCTACACCTTC. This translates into CASSQTGDYGYTF.

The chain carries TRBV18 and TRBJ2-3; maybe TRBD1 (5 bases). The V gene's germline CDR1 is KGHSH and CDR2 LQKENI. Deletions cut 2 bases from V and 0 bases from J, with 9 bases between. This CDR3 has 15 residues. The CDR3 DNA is TGTGCCAGCTCACCAGACAGAACTAGCACAGATACGCAGTATTTT. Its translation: CASSPDRTSTDTQYF.

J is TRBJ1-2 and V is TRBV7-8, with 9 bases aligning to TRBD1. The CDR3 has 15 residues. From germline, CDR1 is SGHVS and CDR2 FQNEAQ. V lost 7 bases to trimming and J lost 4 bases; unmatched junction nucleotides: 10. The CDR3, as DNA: TGTGCCAGCACCGCGGGACAGGGTCGGCCCTATGGCTACACCTTC. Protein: CASTAGQGRPYGYTF.

CDR3 amino acids: CASSRYLGAGTSEHNEQFF. Written as DNA, the CDR3 is TGTGCCAGCAGCCGTTATTTAGGAGCCGGGACTAGCGAGCACAATGAGCAGTTCTTC. The chain employs TRBV13 and TRBJ2-1; 10 bases are a match to TRBD2. V shed 5 bases and J 5 bases; nucleotides not matched to a gene: 18. This CDR3 has 19 residues. Germline-derived CDR1 and CDR2 are PRHDT and FYEKMQ (reference sequence).

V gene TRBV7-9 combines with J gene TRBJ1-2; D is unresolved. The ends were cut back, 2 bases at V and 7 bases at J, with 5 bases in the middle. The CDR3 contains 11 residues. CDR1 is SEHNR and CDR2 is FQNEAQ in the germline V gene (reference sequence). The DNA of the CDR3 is TGTGCCAGCAGCTTACTACCTGGCTACACCTTC. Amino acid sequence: CASSLLPGYTF.

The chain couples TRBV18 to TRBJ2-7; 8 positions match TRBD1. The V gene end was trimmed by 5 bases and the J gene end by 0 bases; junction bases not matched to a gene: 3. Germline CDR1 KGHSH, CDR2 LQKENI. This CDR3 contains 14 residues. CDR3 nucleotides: TGTGCCAGCTCAGGTACAGGGGGCTCCTACGAGCAGTACTTC. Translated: CASSGTGGSYEQYF.

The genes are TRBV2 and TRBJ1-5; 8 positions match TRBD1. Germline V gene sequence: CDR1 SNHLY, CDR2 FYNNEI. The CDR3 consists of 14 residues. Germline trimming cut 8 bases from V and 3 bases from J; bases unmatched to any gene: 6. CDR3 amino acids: CASGTGGINQPQHF. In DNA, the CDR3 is TGTGCCAGCGGGACAGGAGGAATCAATCAGCCCCAGCATTTT.

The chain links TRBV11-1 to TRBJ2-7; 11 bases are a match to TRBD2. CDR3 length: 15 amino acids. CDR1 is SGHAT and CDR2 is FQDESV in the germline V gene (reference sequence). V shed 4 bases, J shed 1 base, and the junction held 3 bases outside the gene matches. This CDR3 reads CASSSLAGGSYEQYF. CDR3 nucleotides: TGTGCCAGCAGCTCTCTAGCGGGGGGATCCTACGAGCAGTACTTC.

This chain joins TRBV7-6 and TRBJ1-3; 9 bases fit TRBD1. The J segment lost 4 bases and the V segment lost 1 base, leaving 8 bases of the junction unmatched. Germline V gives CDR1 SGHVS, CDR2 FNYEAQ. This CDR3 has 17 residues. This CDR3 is CASSLGRGQGTGNTIYF. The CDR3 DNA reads TGTGCCAGCAGCTTAGGTCGGGGACAGGGTACAGGAAACACCATATATTTT.

CDR3 DNA: TGTGCCAGCATCCTCGACAGGCGATACACCTACAATGAGCAGTTCTTC. Its protein is CASILDRRYTYNEQFF. The chain combines TRBV7-2 with TRBJ2-1, with a possible D match to TRBD1 (6 bases). CDR1 and CDR2 (germline): SGHTA, FQGNSA. V was pared by 7 bases and J by 2 bases, with 18 bases between. The CDR3 runs 16 residues.

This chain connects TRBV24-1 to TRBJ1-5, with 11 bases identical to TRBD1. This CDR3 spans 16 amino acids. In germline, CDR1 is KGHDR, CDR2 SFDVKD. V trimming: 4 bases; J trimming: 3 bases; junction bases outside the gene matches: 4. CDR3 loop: CATSDRTGGFNQPQHF. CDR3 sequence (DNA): TGTGCCACCAGTGACAGGACAGGGGGCTTCAATCAGCCCCAGCATTTT.

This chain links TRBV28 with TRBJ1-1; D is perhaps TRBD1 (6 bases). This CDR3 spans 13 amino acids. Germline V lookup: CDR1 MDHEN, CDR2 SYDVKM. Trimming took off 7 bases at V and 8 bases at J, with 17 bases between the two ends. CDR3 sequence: CASTSYREGEAFF. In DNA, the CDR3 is TGTGCCAGCACCTCATACAGGGAGGGCGAAGCTTTCTTT.